This T cell receptor beta chain was identified in a study of blood T cell repertoires in COVID-19 (dated by TCRdb to the early 2020s). With respect to the entire study: The collaborator samples originated in the United States, Italy and Spain and spanned the acute and convalescent phases of COVID-19. The sample metadata nearly always contained a de-identified subject ID, COVID-19 status, age in years and sex. The repertoires were released in a freely available public database intended as a resource for research on the immune response to SARS-CoV-2. The prospective study material was composed of cDNA or gDNA derived from T cells, B-cell-depleted T cells, or PBMCs. Deeply sampled blood TCRbeta repertoires from subjects exposed to, actively infected with, or recovered from COVID-19 were included in the dataset. Where HLA class I and class II types were available, the types were taken from metadata supplied by the sample provider, not from assay-based typing. Samples were obtained from the ongoing ImmuneRACE study (first 160 participants) and from 1,254 subjects provided by 6 global collaborators.

Whole blood was collected in K2EDTA tubes by collaborating institutions according to the institutions' own protocols. Collaborator samples were shipped for TCRbeta analysis as frozen whole blood, isolated PBMCs, or DNA extracted from either sample type. The paper's findings and limits, for the study overall: The quantity of clinical and demographic metadata differed by source and by participant and was supplied without curation.

The immunoSEQ Assay, a bias-controlled multiplex PCR, was used to amplify TCRbeta CDR3 regions from genomic DNA. Per the source publication's procedure: Within the assay, amplification of reference gene primers was used to estimate how many nucleated cells each sample contained. To quantify the absolute abundance of each unique TCRbeta CDR3 rearrangement, sequence reads were collapsed and filtered. Productive Simpson clonality was computed per sample as the square root of Simpson's diversity index over productive rearrangements. Entries here come from immuneACCESS through TCRdb and include only in-frame sequences with V and J called. Some clones fail to appear in such tables; in the studies checked, an unresolved V gene covers under half of the shortfall, and the cause of the remainder is unknown. That table supplies the V and J calls and clone size; D and trimming were determined from the DNA. Counted in this sample were 75,000 to 95,000 clones; 75% to 85% of them appeared once. The ten most abundant clones make up less than 6% of the sample.

As for this clone: The antigen it recognizes is unknown. No base-level quality is on record; no much larger clone is a single base apart.

This receptor was identified in an elderly woman with active or convalescent COVID-19. The sample taken for sequencing was peripheral blood.

The DNA is TGTGCCAGCAGCTTAGATAGAGTAGCGGGAGGCTCCGAGCAGTACTTC. Translated, this is CASSLDRVAGGSEQYF. The sequence is built from TRBV11-3 and TRBJ2-7; the junction holds 10 bases that match TRBD2. The germline V end is reduced by 0 bases and the J end by 6 bases; junction bases left unmatched: 8. Per the germline V gene, SGHNT is the CDR1 and YENEEA is the CDR2. From the cysteine through the phenylalanine, the CDR3 covers 16 amino acids. Only CDR3 DNA is held: 48 bases, read in frame from base 1.